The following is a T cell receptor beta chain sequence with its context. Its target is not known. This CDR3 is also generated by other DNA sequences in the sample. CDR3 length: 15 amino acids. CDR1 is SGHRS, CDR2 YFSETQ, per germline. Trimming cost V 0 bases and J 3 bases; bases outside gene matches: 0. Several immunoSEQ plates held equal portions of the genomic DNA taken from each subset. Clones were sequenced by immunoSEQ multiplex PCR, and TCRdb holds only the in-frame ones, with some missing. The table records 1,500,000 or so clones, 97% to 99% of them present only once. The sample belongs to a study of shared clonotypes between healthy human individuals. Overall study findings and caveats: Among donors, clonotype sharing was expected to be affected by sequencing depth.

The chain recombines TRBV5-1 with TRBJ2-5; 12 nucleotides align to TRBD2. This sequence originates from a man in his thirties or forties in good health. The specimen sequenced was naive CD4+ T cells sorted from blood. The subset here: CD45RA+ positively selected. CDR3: CASSLGTSGEETQYF. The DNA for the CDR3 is TGCGCCAGCAGCTTGGGGACTAGCGGGGAAGAGACCCAGTACTTC.